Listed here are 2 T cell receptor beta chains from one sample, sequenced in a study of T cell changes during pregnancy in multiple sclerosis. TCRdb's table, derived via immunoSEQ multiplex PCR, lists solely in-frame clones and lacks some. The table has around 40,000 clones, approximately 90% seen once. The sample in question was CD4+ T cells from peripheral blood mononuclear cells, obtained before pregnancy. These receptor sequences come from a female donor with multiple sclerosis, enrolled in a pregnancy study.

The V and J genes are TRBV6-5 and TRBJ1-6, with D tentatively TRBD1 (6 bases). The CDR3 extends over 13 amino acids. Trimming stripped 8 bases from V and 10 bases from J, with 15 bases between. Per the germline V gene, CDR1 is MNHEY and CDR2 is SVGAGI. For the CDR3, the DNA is TGTGCCAGCCGCCGTGGGGGCGGGTCACCCCTCCACTTT. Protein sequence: CASRRGGGSPLHF.

CDR3 loop: CASSLFAVRMYEQYF. For the CDR3, the DNA is TGTGCCAGCAGTTTATTCGCGGTGCGAATGTACGAGCAGTACTTC. J is TRBJ2-7 and V is TRBV27; no reliable D call. Germline V gene data show CDR1 as MNHEY and CDR2 as SMNVEV (reference sequence). This CDR3 spans 15 amino acids. Trimming took 1 base from V and 4 from J, leaving 14 bases between them.